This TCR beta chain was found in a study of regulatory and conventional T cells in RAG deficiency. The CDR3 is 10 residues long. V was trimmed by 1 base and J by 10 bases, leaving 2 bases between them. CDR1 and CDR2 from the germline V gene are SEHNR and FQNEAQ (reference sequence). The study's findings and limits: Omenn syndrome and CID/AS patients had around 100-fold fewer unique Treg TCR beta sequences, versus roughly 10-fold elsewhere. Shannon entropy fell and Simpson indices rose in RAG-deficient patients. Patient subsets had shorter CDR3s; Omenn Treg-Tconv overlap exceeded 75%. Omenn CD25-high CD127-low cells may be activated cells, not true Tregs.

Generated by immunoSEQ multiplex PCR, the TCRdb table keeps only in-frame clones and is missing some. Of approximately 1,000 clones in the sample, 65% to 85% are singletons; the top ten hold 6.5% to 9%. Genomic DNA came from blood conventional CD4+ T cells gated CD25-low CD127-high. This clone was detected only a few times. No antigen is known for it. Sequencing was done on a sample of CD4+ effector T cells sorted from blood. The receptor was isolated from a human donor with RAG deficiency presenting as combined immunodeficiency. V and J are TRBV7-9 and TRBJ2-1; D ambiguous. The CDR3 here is CASSLGEQFF. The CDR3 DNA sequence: TGTGCCAGCAGCTTAGGAGAGCAGTTCTTC.